Listed below are T cell receptor beta chains from one sample, sequenced in a study of shared clonotypes between healthy human individuals. The protocol was immunoSEQ multiplex PCR, while the TCRdb copy is restricted to in-frame clones and leaves out a portion. The repertoire holds about 1,500,000 clones, with 96% as singletons. Input material: naive CD4+ T cells sorted from blood. These receptor sequences come from a man under 40 in good health. The CDR3 runs from the conserved cysteine through the conserved F or W. A D gene is named only where the DNA matches it firmly. Clone size is not always given. Where it is, it says once, few, many or a class for expanded clones.

>.|once|TRBV7-6|TRBJ2-7
CASSLDRGSSYEQYF
TGTGCCAGCAGCTTAGATAGGGGTTCCTCCTACGAGCAGTACTTC
>.|.|TRBV9|TRBJ1-1
CASSVTANTEAFF
TGTGCCAGCAGCGTCACTGCGAACACTGAAGCTTTCTTT
>TRBD1|.|TRBV2|TRBJ2-1
CASSGQGAAYNEQFF
TGTGCCAGCTCCGGACAGGGGGCGGCCTACAATGAGCAGTTCTTC
>.|.|TRBV28|TRBJ2-2
CASSSPTGELFF
TGTGCCAGCAGTTCCCCAACCGGGGAGCTGTTTTTT
>.|.|TRBV5-1|TRBJ1-3
CASKTASGNTIYF
TGCGCCAGCAAGACAGCCTCTGGAAACACCATATATTTT
>TRBD1|.|TRBV15|TRBJ1-4
CATSRDPSRGQGNEKLFF
TGTGCCACCAGCAGAGACCCGTCCCGAGGACAGGGTAACGAAAAACTGTTTTTT
>TRBD1|.|TRBV30|TRBJ2-7
CAWARGPVSGEQYF
TGTGCCTGGGCCAGGGGGCCAGTCTCAGGCGAGCAGTACTTC
>TRBD1|.|TRBV6-5|TRBJ2-2
CASTKTGGPTGELFF
TGTGCCAGCACCAAGACAGGGGGCCCCACCGGGGAGCTGTTTTTT
>TRBD2|.|TRBV20-1|TRBJ2-7
CSASESGRPVF
TGCAGTGCTAGCGAGAGCGGGAGACCCGTCTTC
>.|.|TRBV10-3|TRBJ2-3
CAIARPYRDVTDTQYF
TGTGCCATCGCCCGCCCCTACAGGGATGTCACAGATACGCAGTATTTT
>TRBD1|.|TRBV5-4|TRBJ2-7
CASSPGGGQGVEQYF
TGTGCCAGCAGCCCCGGGGGTGGACAGGGCGTAGAGCAGTACTTC
>TRBD2|.|TRBV5-1|TRBJ2-7
CASTGGSYEQYF
TGCGCCAGCACCGGGGGGTCCTACGAGCAGTACTTC
>.|once|TRBV6-5|TRBJ2-1
CASSLGGEQFF
TGTGCCAGCAGTTTAGGGGGTGAGCAGTTCTTC
>TRBD1|.|TRBV7-8|TRBJ2-1
CASSLWDRVNNEQFF
TGTGCCAGCAGCTTATGGGACAGGGTTAACAATGAGCAGTTCTTC
>.|.|TRBV5-1|TRBJ2-3
CASSFGGQDWDTQYF
TGCGCCAGCAGCTTTGGGGGGCAGGACTGGGATACGCAGTATTTT
>.|.|TRBV28|TRBJ1-4
CASQPSEEKLFF
TGTGCCAGCCAGCCGTCCGAAGAAAAACTGTTTTTT
>.|.|TRBV6-5|TRBJ2-4
CASRHPGDKNIQYF
TGTGCCAGCCGGCACCCCGGAGACAAAAACATTCAGTACTTC
>TRBD2|.|TRBV4-1|TRBJ2-7
CASSQASVGGPVAQYF
TGCGCCAGCAGCCAGGCTTCGGTGGGAGGGCCAGTGGCGCAGTACTTC
>TRBD2|once|TRBV16|TRBJ2-1
CASSPDRGTSGASYNEQFF
TGTGCCAGCAGCCCAGATAGGGGGACTAGCGGGGCCTCCTACAATGAGCAGTTCTTC
>.|.|TRBV23-1|TRBJ2-7
CASSQSFGGVDYEQYF
TGCGCCAGCAGTCAATCTTTTGGTGGGGTGGATTACGAGCAGTACTTC
>TRBD2|.|TRBV29-1|TRBJ2-5
CSVLTSEQETQYF
TGCAGCGTTCTGACTAGCGAACAAGAGACCCAGTACTTC
>.|.|TRBV28|TRBJ1-2
CASSSPMGAGNPTYGYTF
TGTGCCAGCAGTTCCCCCATGGGGGCCGGAAATCCCACCTATGGCTACACCTTC
>.|.|TRBV10-3|TRBJ1-5
CAISDGAWPQHF
TGTGCCATCAGTGACGGGGCATGGCCCCAGCATTTT
>TRBD2|.|TRBV19|TRBJ2-3
CASSIGGGDTQYF
TGTGCCAGTAGTATTGGCGGGGGAGATACGCAGTATTTT
>TRBD1|.|TRBV28|TRBJ1-1
CASSQGGKAFF
TGTGCCAGCAGCCAGGGGGGGAAAGCTTTCTTT
>.|.|TRBV6-1|TRBJ1-2
CASRLVYGYTF
TGTGCCAGCAGATTAGTCTATGGCTACACCTTC
>TRBD1|.|TRBV7-6|TRBJ1-2
CASSLLNRGGGYTF
TGTGCCAGCAGCTTACTGAACAGGGGAGGTGGCTACACCTTC
>TRBD1|.|TRBV4-1|TRBJ2-7
CASSQARTGTLYEQYF
TGCGCCAGCAGCCAAGCTCGGACAGGGACCCTCTACGAGCAGTACTTC
>.|.|TRBV7-9|TRBJ1-4
CASSLVGGGRSREKLFF
TGTGCCAGCAGCTTAGTTGGAGGGGGACGTTCTAGAGAAAAACTGTTTTTT
>.|.|TRBV18|TRBJ2-6
CASSPGTGTSGANVLTF
TGTGCCAGCTCACCAGGCACAGGAACCTCTGGGGCCAACGTCCTGACTTTC
>TRBD2|once|TRBV9|TRBJ2-1
CASSVGGLAGDSYNEQFF
TGTGCCAGCAGCGTAGGAGGACTAGCGGGAGACTCCTACAATGAGCAGTTCTTC
>TRBD2|.|TRBV7-6|TRBJ2-2
CASSLLAGAFDTGELFF
TGTGCCAGCAGCTTACTAGCGGGCGCGTTTGACACCGGGGAGCTGTTTTTT
>TRBD2|few|TRBV5-1|TRBJ2-1
CASSSGLARDEQFF
TGCGCCAGCAGCTCGGGACTAGCTAGGGATGAGCAGTTCTTC
>.|once|TRBV25-1|TRBJ1-2
CASSEAGDYGYTF
TGTGCCAGCAGTGAGGCAGGGGATTATGGCTACACCTTC
>TRBD1|few|TRBV7-2|TRBJ2-7
CASSRTGSSYEQYF
TGTGCCAGCAGCAGGACAGGAAGCTCCTACGAGCAGTACTTC
>.|.|TRBV6-5|TRBJ1-1
CASSYEGWILNTEAFF
TGTGCCAGCAGTTACGAGGGGTGGATTTTGAACACTGAAGCTTTCTTT
>.|.|TRBV6-6|TRBJ2-7
CASTPTGLISYEQYF
TGTGCCAGCACCCCCACGGGGCTAATATCCTACGAGCAGTACTTC
>TRBD1|.|TRBV19|TRBJ1-1
CASSKRGTGTKNTEAFF
TGTGCCAGTAGCAAGCGGGGGACAGGGACTAAGAACACTGAAGCTTTCTTT
>TRBD2|.|TRBV7-6|TRBJ2-2
CASSLLREDANTGELFF
TGTGCCAGCAGCTTATTACGGGAGGACGCGAACACCGGGGAGCTGTTTTTT
>.|.|TRBV7-9|TRBJ2-5
CASSLEPRETQYF
TGTGCCAGCAGCTTAGAGCCGCGGGAGACCCAGTACTTC
>.|.|TRBV6-5|TRBJ1-4
CASSYPREKLFF
TGTGCCAGCAGTTACCCCAGGGAAAAACTGTTTTTT
>.|.|TRBV4-1|TRBJ1-5
CASSQETLVYQPQHF
TGCGCCAGCAGCCAAGAAACGCTTGTATATCAGCCCCAGCATTTT
>.|.|TRBV18|TRBJ2-2
CASSPRDFKAANTGELFF
TGTGCCAGCTCACCAAGGGACTTCAAGGCTGCGAACACCGGGGAGCTGTTTTTT
>TRBD2|.|TRBV11-2|TRBJ2-3
CASSPHASGPRVDTQYF
TGTGCCAGCAGCCCGCACGCTAGCGGTCCTCGGGTAGATACGCAGTATTTT
>.|.|TRBV7-9|TRBJ2-2
CASRPPGVSNTGELFF
TGTGCCAGCAGACCGCCAGGGGTTTCGAACACCGGGGAGCTGTTTTTT
>.|.|TRBV9|TRBJ2-7
CASSVEFKQGEQYF
TGTGCCAGCAGCGTAGAATTCAAACAGGGCGAGCAGTACTTC
>TRBD2|.|TRBV10-3|TRBJ2-7
CAISGGGFRHEQYF
TGTGCCATCAGTGGGGGAGGGTTTCGGCACGAGCAGTACTTC